The source of this T cell receptor (beta chain) is a study of blood T cells in healthy people across ages. Study-wide results and limits: Age showed a roughly linear inverse relationship with TCR beta diversity per million T cells. PBMC samples, being unsorted, prevented any conclusive comparison of naive and antigen-experienced cells.

PBMCs, at least 7 million per sample, were isolated. It was with a sample-barcoded 5' primer and a J-beta primer mix that a second PCR of roughly 7 to 12 cycles was run. TCRdb itself ran the 5' RACE reads through MiXCR, one entry per CDR3 protein. The sample consists of over a million distinct CDR3 sequences, approximately 38% of them appearing once. CDR1 is DFQATT and CDR2 is SNEGSKA in the germline V gene (reference sequence). The length of the CDR3 is 16 residues. The ends were cut back, 1 base at V and 0 bases at J, with 13 bases in the middle. A remark on this clonotype: Antigen specificity is unknown.

The chain carries TRBV20-1 and TRBJ2-1, with a possible D match to TRBD2 (5 bases). Input material: blood. The TCR comes from a young woman in good health. This CDR3 reads CSARAVAPSSYNEQFF. The CDR3 nucleotides read TGCAGTGCTAGAGCCGTAGCGCCGAGCTCCTACAATGAGCAGTTCTTC.